The next 5 T cell receptor beta chains were all read from a single sample in a study of blood T cell repertoires in COVID-19 (dated by TCRdb to 2020 to 2022). The library was made by the immunoSEQ multiplex PCR assay. The table was pulled from immuneACCESS by TCRdb, which kept in-frame rearrangements only. Such tables lose some clones; where checked, under half of the loss comes from unresolved V genes, and the rest has no known cause. The sample table contains around 270,000 clones; only one count was recorded for 80% to 90% of them. Roughly 4% of the sample lies in the top ten. Sample: PBMCs or T cells enriched from blood (not recorded which). These receptors came from a woman younger than 45 who had recovered from COVID-19.

The chain employs TRBV28 and TRBJ1-2; 7 bases are a match to TRBD1. Germline values: CDR1 MDHEN, CDR2 SYDVKM. This CDR3 has 15 residues. J lost 0 bases, V lost 2 bases, and 3 bases had no gene match. CDR3 in amino acids: CASSLGGTANYGYTF. DNA for the CDR3: TGTGCCAGCAGTTTAGGTGGGACAGCTAACTATGGCTACACCTTC.

V and J are TRBV6-2 or TRBV6-3 and TRBJ2-2; 7 bases align to TRBD2. From germline, CDR1 is MNHEY and CDR2 SVGEGT. CDR3 length: 16 amino acids. With 0 bases clipped from V and 4 bases from J, the junction kept 5 bases outside the gene matches. CDR3 nucleotides: TGTGCCAGCAGTTACTCTGCGGGAGTGGGCACCGGGGAGCTGTTTTTT. Its protein product is CASSYSAGVGTGELFF.

This clone was seen only a few times. The chain couples TRBV5-1 to TRBJ1-2; TRBD1 is a possible D gene (5 bases). There are 15 residues in the CDR3. The germline V gene encodes CDR1 SGHRS and CDR2 YFSETQ. Trimming took off 3 bases at V and 0 bases at J, with 12 bases between the two ends. The CDR3 nucleotides are TGCGCCAGCAGCTCTCGGACAAGATCTAACTATGGCTACACCTTC. This translates into CASSSRTRSNYGYTF.

This clone showed up just once. Germline is not matched at one junction end, which may reflect a read error. The chain is built from TRBV5-1 and TRBJ2-3; weak D call: TRBD2 (5 bases). In germline, CDR1 is SGHRS, CDR2 YFSETQ. The CDR3 is made up of 16 amino acids. CDR3 nucleotides: TGCGCCAGCACCTTGGAAGGAGCGGTTCGTAGGAATACGCAGTATTTT. As protein: CASTLEGAVRRNTQYF. The whole variable domain, remainder taken from reference TRBV5-1 and TRBJ2-3, is KAGVTQTPRYLIKTRGQQVTLSCSPISGHRSVSWYQQTPGQGLQFLFEYFSETQRNKGNFPGRFSGRQFSNSRSEMNVSTLELGDSALYLCASTLEGAVRRNTQYFGPGTRLTVL.

The chain joins TRBV5-5 to TRBJ1-2; D gene unclear. V lost 0 bases to trimming and J lost 4 bases, with 7 bases between them. CDR1 is SGHKS and CDR2 is YYEKEE in the germline V gene (reference sequence). This CDR3 has 13 amino acids. The CDR3 here is CASSLVQTYGYTF. For the CDR3, the DNA is TGTGCCAGCAGCTTGGTACAGACCTATGGCTACACCTTC.